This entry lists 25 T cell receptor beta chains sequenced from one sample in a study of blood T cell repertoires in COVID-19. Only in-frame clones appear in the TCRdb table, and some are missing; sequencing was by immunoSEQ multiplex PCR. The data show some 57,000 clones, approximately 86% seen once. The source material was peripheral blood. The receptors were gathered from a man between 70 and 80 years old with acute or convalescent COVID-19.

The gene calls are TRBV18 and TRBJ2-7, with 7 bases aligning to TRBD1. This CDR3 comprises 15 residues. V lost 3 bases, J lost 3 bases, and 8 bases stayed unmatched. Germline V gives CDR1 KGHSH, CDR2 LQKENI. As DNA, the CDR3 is TGTGCCAGCTCACCCGAGACAGGGAACTTCTACGAGCAGTACTTC. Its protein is CASSPETGNFYEQYF.

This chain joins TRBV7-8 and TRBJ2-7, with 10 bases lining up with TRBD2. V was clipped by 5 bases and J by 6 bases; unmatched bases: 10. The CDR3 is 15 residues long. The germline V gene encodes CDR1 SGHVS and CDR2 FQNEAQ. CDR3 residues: CASSPYGTSDFEQYF. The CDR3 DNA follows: TGTGCCAGCAGCCCCTACGGGACTAGCGACTTCGAGCAGTACTTC. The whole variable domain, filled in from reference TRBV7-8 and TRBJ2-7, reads GAGVSQSPRYKVAKRGQDVALRCDPISGHVSLFWYQQALGQGPEFLTYFQNEAQLDKSGLPSDRFFAERPEGSVSTLKIQRTQQEDSAVYLCASSPYGTSDFEQYFGPGTRLTVT.

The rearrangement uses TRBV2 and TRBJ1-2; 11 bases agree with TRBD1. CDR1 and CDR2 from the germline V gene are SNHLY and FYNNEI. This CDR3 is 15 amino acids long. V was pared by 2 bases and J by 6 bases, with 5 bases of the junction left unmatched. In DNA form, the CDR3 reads TGTGCCAGCAGTGAAAGCAGGGACAGGGGGAATGGCTACACCTTC. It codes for CASSESRDRGNGYTF.

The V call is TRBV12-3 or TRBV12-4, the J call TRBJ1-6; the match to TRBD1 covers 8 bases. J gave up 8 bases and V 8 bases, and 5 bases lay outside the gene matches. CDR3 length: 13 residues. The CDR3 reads CASQGQADSPLHF. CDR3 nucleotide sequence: TGTGCCAGCCAGGGACAGGCGGATTCACCCCTCCACTTT.

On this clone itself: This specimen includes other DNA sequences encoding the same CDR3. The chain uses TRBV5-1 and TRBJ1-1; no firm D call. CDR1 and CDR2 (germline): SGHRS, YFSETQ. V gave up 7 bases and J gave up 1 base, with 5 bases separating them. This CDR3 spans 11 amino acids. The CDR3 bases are TGCGCCAGCTCGGGGAACACTGAAGCTTTCTTT. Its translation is CASSGNTEAFF. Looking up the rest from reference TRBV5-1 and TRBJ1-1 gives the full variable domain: KAGVTQTPRYLIKTRGQQVTLSCSPISGHRSVSWYQQTPGQGLQFLFEYFSETQRNKGNFPGRFSGRQFSNSRSEMNVSTLELGDSALYLCASSGNTEAFFGQGTRLTVV.

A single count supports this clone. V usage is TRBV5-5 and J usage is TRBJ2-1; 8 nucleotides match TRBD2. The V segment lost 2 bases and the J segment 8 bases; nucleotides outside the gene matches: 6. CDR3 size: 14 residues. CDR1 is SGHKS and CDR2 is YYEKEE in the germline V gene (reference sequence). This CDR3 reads CASSFGTSFDEQFF. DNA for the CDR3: TGTGCCAGCAGCTTCGGGACTAGTTTCGATGAGCAGTTCTTC. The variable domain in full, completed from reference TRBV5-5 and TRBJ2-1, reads DAGVTQSPTHLIKTRGQQVTLRCSPISGHKSVSWYQQVLGQGPQFIFQYYEKEERGRGNFPDRFSARQFPNYSSELNVNALLLGDSALYLCASSFGTSFDEQFFGPGTRLTVL.

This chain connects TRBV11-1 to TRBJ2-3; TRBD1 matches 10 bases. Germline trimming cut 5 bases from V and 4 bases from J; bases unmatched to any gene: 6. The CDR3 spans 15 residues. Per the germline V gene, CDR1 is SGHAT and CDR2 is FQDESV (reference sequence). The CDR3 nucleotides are TGTGCCAGCAGCGGGGACAGGGGTGTAGCAGATACGCAGTATTTT. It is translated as CASSGDRGVADTQYF.

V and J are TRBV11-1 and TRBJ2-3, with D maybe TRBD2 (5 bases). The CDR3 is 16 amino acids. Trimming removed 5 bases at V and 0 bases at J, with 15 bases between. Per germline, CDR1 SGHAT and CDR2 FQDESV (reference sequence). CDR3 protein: CASSRTSRGSTDTQYF. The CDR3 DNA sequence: TGTGCCAGCAGCCGGACCAGCCGAGGGAGCACAGATACGCAGTATTTT.

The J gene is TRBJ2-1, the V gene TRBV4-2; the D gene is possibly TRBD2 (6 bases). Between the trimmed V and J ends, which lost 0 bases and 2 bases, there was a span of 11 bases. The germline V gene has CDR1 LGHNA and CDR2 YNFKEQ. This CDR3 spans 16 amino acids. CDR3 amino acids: CASSQDGTHTYNEQFF. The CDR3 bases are TGTGCCAGCAGCCAAGACGGGACTCACACCTACAATGAGCAGTTCTTC.

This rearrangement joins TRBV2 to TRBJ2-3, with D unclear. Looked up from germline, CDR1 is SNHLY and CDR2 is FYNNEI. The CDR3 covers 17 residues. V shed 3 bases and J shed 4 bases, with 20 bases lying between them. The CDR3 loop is CASSDAAPVISADTQYF. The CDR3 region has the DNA TGTGCCAGCAGTGACGCGGCCCCCGTTATCAGCGCAGATACGCAGTATTTT.

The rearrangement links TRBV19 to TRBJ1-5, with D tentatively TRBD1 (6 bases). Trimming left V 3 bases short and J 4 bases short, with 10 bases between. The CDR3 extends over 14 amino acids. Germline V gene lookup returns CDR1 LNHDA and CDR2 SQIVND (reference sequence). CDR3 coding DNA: TGTGCCAGTAGTATGGAACAGGGAAATCAGCCCCAGCATTTT. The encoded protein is CASSMEQGNQPQHF. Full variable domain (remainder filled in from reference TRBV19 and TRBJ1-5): DGGITQSPKYLFRKEGQNVTLSCEQNLNHDAMYWYRQDPGQGLRLIYYSQIVNDFQKGDIAEGYSVSREKKESFPLTVTSAQKNPTAFYLCASSMEQGNQPQHFGDGTRLSIL.

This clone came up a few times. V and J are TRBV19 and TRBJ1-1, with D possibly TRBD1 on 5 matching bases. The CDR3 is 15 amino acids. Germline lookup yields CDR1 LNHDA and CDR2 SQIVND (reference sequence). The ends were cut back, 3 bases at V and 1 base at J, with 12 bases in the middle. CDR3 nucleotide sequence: TGTGCCAGTAGTATCGCACAGGTTTCGAACACTGAAGCTTTCTTT. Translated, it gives CASSIAQVSNTEAFF.

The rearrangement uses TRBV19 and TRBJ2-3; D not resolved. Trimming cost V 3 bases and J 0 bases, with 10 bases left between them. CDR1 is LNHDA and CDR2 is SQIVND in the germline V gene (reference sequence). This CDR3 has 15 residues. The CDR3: CASSMWLFSTDTQYF. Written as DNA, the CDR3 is TGTGCCAGTAGTATGTGGCTCTTTAGCACAGATACGCAGTATTTT.

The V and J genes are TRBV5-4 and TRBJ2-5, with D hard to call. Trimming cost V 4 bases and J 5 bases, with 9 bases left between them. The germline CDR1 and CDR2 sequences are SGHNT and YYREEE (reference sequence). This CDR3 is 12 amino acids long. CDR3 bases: TGTGCCAGCAGCCTGCAAGAGGAGACCCAGTACTTC. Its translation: CASSLQEETQYF. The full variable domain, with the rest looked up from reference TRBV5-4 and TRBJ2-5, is ETGVTQSPTHLIKTRGQQVTLRCSSQSGHNTVSWYQQALGQGPQFIFQYYREEENGRGNFPPRFSGLQFPNYSSELNVNALELDDSALYLCASSLQEETQYFGPGTRLLVL.

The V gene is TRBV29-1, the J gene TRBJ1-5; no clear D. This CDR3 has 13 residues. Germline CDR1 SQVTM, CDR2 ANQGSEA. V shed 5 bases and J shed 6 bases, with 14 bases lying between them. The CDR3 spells CSVRYTSGQPQHF. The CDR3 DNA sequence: TGCAGCGTTAGGTATACCTCGGGTCAGCCCCAGCATTTT.

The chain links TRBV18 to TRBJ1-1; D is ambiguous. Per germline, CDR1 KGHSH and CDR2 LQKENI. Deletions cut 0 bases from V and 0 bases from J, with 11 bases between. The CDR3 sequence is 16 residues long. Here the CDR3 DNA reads TGTGCCAGCTCACCACCGCGAGGAGTAATGAACACTGAAGCTTTCTTT. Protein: CASSPPRGVMNTEAFF.

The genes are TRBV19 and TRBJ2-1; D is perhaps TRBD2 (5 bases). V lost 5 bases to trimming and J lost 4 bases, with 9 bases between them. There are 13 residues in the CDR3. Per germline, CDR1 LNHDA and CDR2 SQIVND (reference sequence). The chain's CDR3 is CASSLLDYNEQFF. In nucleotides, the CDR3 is TGTGCCAGTAGTCTACTAGATTACAATGAGCAGTTCTTC.

The CDR3 DNA sequence: TGTGCCATCAGTGAGTCGAGGACCCTGGGGCGGGAGCTGTTTTTT. This encodes CAISESRTLGRELFF. This sequence joins TRBV10-3 and TRBJ2-2; D possibly corresponds to TRBD1 (5 bases). Trimming left V 0 bases short and J 9 bases short, with 14 bases between. This CDR3 spans 15 amino acids. CDR1 and CDR2 from the germline V gene are ENHRY and SYGVKD.

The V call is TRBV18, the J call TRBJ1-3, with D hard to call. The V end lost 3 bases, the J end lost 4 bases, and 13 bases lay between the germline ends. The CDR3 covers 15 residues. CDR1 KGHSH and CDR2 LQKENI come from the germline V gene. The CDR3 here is CASSPPGMTGNTIYF. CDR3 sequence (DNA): TGTGCCAGCTCACCTCCCGGGATGACAGGAAACACCATATATTTT.

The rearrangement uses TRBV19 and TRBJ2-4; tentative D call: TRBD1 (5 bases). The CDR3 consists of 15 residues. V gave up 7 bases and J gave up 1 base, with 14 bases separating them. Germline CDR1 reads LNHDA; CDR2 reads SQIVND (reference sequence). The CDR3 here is CASTVMGQAKNIQYF. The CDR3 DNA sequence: TGTGCCAGTACCGTTATGGGGCAGGCCAAAAACATTCAGTACTTC. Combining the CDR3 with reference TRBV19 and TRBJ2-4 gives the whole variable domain DGGITQSPKYLFRKEGQNVTLSCEQNLNHDAMYWYRQDPGQGLRLIYYSQIVNDFQKGDIAEGYSVSREKKESFPLTVTSAQKNPTAFYLCASTVMGQAKNIQYFGAGTRLSVL.

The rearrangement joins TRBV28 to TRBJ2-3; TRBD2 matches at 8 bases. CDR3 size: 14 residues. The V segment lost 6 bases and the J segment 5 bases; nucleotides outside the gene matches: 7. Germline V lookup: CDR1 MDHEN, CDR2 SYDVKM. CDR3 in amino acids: CASRSAGAKDTQYF. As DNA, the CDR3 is TGTGCCAGCAGGTCAGCGGGAGCGAAAGATACGCAGTATTTT.

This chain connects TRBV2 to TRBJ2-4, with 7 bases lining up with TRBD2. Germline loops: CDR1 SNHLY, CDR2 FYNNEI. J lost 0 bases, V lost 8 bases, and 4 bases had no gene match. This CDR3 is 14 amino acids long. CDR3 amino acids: CASCGGGAKNIQYF. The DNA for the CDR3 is TGTGCCAGCTGCGGGGGTGGAGCCAAAAACATTCAGTACTTC.

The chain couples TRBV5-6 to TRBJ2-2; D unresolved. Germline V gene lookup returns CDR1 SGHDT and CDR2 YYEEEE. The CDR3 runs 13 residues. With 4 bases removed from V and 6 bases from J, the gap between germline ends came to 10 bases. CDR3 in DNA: TGTGCCAGCAGCCCCGTCTTCGCCGGGGAGCTGTTTTTT. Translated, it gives CASSPVFAGELFF. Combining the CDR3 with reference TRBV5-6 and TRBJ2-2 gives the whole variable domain DAGVTQSPTHLIKTRGQQVTLRCSPKSGHDTVSWYQQALGQGPQFIFQYYEEEERQRGNFPDRFSGHQFPNYSSELNVNALLLGDSALYLCASSPVFAGELFFGEGSRLTVL.

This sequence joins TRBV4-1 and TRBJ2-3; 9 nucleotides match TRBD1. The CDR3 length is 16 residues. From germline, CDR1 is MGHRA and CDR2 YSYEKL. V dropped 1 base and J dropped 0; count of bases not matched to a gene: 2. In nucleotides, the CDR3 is TGCGCCAGCAGCCAAGGGACAGGGGTTAGCACAGATACGCAGTATTTT. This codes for CASSQGTGVSTDTQYF.

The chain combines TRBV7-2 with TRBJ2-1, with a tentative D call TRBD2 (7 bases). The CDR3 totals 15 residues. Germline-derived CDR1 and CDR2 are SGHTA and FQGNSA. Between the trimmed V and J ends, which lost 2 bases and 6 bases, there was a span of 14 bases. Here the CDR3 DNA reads TGTGCCAGCAGCTTATTAGGGGGGGGTTCCAATGAGCAGTTCTTC. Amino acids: CASSLLGGGSNEQFF.